This TCR beta chain is from a study of lymphopenia after photon versus proton radiotherapy. Study findings and constraints: Authors raise, but do not show, better survival with proton therapy. Larger post-nadir TCR diversity loss correlated inversely with survival in deceased patients. Photon-treated patients lost naive T cells and TCR diversity; proton-treated stayed stable. After the lymphocyte nadir, photon-treated repertoires showed oligoclonal expansion, especially of CD8+ Temra cells.

Germline CDR1 and CDR2: MNHEY and SVGAGI. The length of the CDR3 is 16 residues. With 2 bases removed from V and 2 bases from J, the gap between germline ends came to 14 bases. In regard to this clone: Its target is not known.

The table came from immunoSEQ multiplex PCR; TCRdb's copy has only in-frame clones and leaves some out. Of about 35,000 clones detected, 80% to 95% appear once; the ten largest clones hold 12% to 15%. This rearrangement joins TRBV6-5 to TRBJ2-3; no firm D call. The clonotype originates from a man between 60 and 75 years old with cholangiocarcinoma. The source material was peripheral blood, sampled from a patient treated with photon-based radiotherapy. This CDR3 is CASSYPKEGNTDTQYF. In DNA form, the CDR3 reads TGTGCCAGCAGTTACCCGAAAGAAGGAAACACAGATACGCAGTATTTT.